The present entry profiles one TCR beta chain with its context. The record originates from a study of blood T cell repertoires in COVID-19. Produced via immunoSEQ multiplex PCR; TCRdb's table is partial and in-frame only. The sample includes about 200,000 clones, 86% seen only once; the top ten take 2% to 2.5%. This TCR was recovered from a woman in her forties or fifties with acute or convalescent COVID-19. Sequenced sample: peripheral blood.

CDR3 in amino acids: CASSRGSVSPQHF. For the CDR3, the DNA is TGTGCCAGCAGCCGAGGGTCAGTTTCGCCCCAGCATTTT. The chain combines TRBV7-8 with TRBJ1-5; D is ambiguous. V gave up 5 bases and J gave up 9 bases, with 14 bases separating them. CDR1 is SGHVS and CDR2 is FQNEAQ in the germline V gene. The CDR3 contains 13 residues.